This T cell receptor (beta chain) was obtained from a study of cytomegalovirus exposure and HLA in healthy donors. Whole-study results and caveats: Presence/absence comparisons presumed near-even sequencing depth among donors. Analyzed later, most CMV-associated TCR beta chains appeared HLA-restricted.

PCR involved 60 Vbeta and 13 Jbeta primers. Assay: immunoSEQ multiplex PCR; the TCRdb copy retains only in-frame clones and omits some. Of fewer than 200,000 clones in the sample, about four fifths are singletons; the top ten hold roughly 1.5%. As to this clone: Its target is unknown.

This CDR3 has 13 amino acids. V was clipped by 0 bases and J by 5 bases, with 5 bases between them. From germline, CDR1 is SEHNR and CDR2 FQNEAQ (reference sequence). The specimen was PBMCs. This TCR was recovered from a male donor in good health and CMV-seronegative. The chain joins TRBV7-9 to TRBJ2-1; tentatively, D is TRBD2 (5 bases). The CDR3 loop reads CASSLAGDNEQFF. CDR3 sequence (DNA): TGTGCCAGCAGCTTAGCCGGGGACAATGAGCAGTTCTTC.